The 15 T cell receptor beta chains listed next were all sequenced from one sample in a study of tumor-infiltrating lymphocytes in localized non-small cell lung cancer. TCRdb keeps only in-frame clones here, not all; method: immunoSEQ multiplex PCR. The sample records approximately 12,000 clones, about four fifths being singletons. The sample comprised lung tumor tissue. Receptors were obtained from a human donor with non-small cell lung cancer.

The chain couples TRBV18 to TRBJ1-2; 10 bases line up with TRBD1. Per the germline V gene, CDR1 is KGHSH and CDR2 is LQKENI. The V gene end was trimmed by 5 bases and the J gene end by 8 bases; junction bases not matched to a gene: 20. The CDR3 spans 18 residues. This chain's CDR3 is CASSSIMSGTGVSYGYTF. CDR3 sequence (DNA): TGTGCCAGCTCATCAATTATGTCCGGGACAGGGGTATCATACGGCTACACCTTC.

CDR3 protein: CASSWGQTGREQYF. In nucleotides, the CDR3 is TGCGCCAGCAGCTGGGGACAGACCGGGCGGGAGCAGTACTTC. J is TRBJ2-7 and V is TRBV5-1; TRBD1 agrees at 7 bases. CDR1 is SGHRS, CDR2 YFSETQ, per germline. V gave up 3 bases and J gave up 7 bases; unmatched junction bases: 10. The CDR3 runs 14 residues.

The chain recombines TRBV6-1 with TRBJ2-7; TRBD1 matches 8 bases. Germline trimming cut 7 bases from V and 2 bases from J; bases unmatched to any gene: 7. CDR1 and CDR2 (germline): MNHNS, SASEGT. CDR3 length: 14 residues. In DNA form, the CDR3 reads TGTGCCAGCACCAGCCGGGACAGGACCTACGAGCAGTACTTC. This translates into CASTSRDRTYEQYF.

V gene TRBV6-5 combines with J gene TRBJ1-1; D not certain. From germline, CDR1 is MNHEY and CDR2 SVGAGI. V lost 0 bases, J lost 8 bases, and 7 bases lay in between. The CDR3 sequence is 12 residues long. This chain's CDR3 is CASSYSGLEAFF. In nucleotides, the CDR3 is TGTGCCAGCAGTTACTCGGGCCTCGAAGCTTTCTTT.

J is TRBJ1-2 and V is TRBV18; D is undetermined. The V gene lost 2 bases and the J gene lost 8 bases, with 18 bases spanning the gap. Germline V gene sequence: CDR1 KGHSH, CDR2 LQKENI. This CDR3 comprises 15 residues. In nucleotides, the CDR3 is TGTGCCAGCTCACCAAAGGCTTGGGTTTTAGGGGGCTACACCTTC. Residues: CASSPKAWVLGGYTF.

This clone came up once. The chain links TRBV4-3 to TRBJ2-7; D gene unclear. The V gene lost 3 bases and the J gene lost 6 bases, with 9 bases spanning the gap. The germline gives CDR1 LGHNA, CDR2 YSLEER. This CDR3 spans 12 amino acids. CDR3 in amino acids: CASSHSKGEQYF. The CDR3 DNA sequence: TGCGCCAGCAGCCATTCGAAAGGCGAGCAGTACTTC.

This clone was seen only a few times. The chain joins TRBV4-3 to TRBJ2-1; TRBD2 is a possible D gene (6 bases). Germline V gene data show CDR1 as LGHNA and CDR2 as YSLEER. The CDR3 totals 13 residues. V lost 5 bases and J lost 4, with 9 bases in between. CDR3 region: CASSGGIYNEQFF. CDR3 bases: TGCGCCAGCAGCGGAGGGATTTACAATGAGCAGTTCTTC.

This sequence joins TRBV7-3 and TRBJ2-1; 7 positions match TRBD2. The CDR3 runs to 15 residues. J gave up 4 bases and V 5 bases, and 8 bases lay outside the gene matches. Germline CDR1 is SGHTA and CDR2 is FQGTGA. Written as DNA, the CDR3 is TGTGCCAGCAGCCGTGGCGGGAGAGGATACAATGAGCAGTTCTTC. As protein: CASSRGGRGYNEQFF. Complete variable domain (other parts from reference TRBV7-3 and TRBJ2-1): GAGVSQTPSNKVTEKGKYVELRCDPISGHTALYWYRQSLGQGPEFLIYFQGTGAADDSGLPNDRFFAVRPEGSVSTLKIQRTERGDSAVYLCASSRGGRGYNEQFFGPGTRLTVL.

The chain uses TRBV7-3 and TRBJ2-5; 8 nucleotides align to TRBD2. The J segment lost 4 bases and the V segment lost 5 bases, leaving 9 bases of the junction unmatched. The CDR3 is 15 amino acids. The germline V gene encodes CDR1 SGHTA and CDR2 FQGTGA. DNA of the CDR3: TGTGCCAGCAGCCCACAAGCGGGAGTTGGAGAGACCCAGTACTTC. Protein sequence: CASSPQAGVGETQYF.

The CDR3 region has the DNA TGTGCCAGCAGCCCAGGGTTTTGGAACAATCAGCCCCAGCATTTT. Residues: CASSPGFWNNQPQHF. The rearrangement uses TRBV5-5 and TRBJ1-5; D possibly corresponds to TRBD1 (5 bases). The CDR3 runs to 15 residues. Trimming left V 4 bases short and J 3 bases short, with 14 bases between. Per the germline V gene, CDR1 is SGHKS and CDR2 is YYEKEE (reference sequence).

This clone was counted once. The rearrangement uses TRBV29-1 and TRBJ2-1, with 11 bases aligning to TRBD2. V was pared by 2 bases and J by 6 bases, with 3 bases of the junction left unmatched. This CDR3 has 14 residues. The germline V gene has CDR1 SQVTM and CDR2 ANQGSEA. In nucleotides, the CDR3 is TGCAGCGTTGAAACTAGCGGGAGTCCCAATGAGCAGTTCTTC. Translating it yields CSVETSGSPNEQFF.

The chain is built from TRBV7-2 and TRBJ2-1; TRBD1 aligns across 9 bases. Per the germline V gene, CDR1 is SGHTA and CDR2 is FQGNSA. V lost 5 bases, J lost 7 bases, and 9 bases stayed unmatched. The CDR3 runs 15 residues. As DNA, the CDR3 is TGTGCCAGCAGCCTCGGGACAGGGACCTTGAATGAGCAGTTCTTC. Residues: CASSLGTGTLNEQFF.

The CDR3 DNA is TGTGCCAGCAGCTTAGGGACAGGGGATGCCAACGAGCAGTACTTC. Translating gives CASSLGTGDANEQYF. The gene calls are TRBV7-9 and TRBJ2-7; 9 bases match TRBD1. This CDR3 contains 15 residues. V dropped 1 base and J dropped 5; count of bases not matched to a gene: 6. Per germline, CDR1 SEHNR and CDR2 FQNEAQ (reference sequence).

V and J are TRBV5-6 and TRBJ1-6; TRBD1 agrees at 8 bases. Per germline, CDR1 SGHDT and CDR2 YYEEEE. The V segment lost 4 bases and the J segment 6 bases; nucleotides outside the gene matches: 9. The CDR3 consists of 16 residues. The CDR3 region is CASSTRTGTLNSPLHF. DNA of the CDR3: TGTGCCAGCAGCACCAGGACAGGGACCCTTAATTCACCCCTCCACTTT.

This clone was counted once. The gene calls are TRBV9 and TRBJ1-1; D is possibly TRBD1 (5 bases). CDR1 is SGDLS and CDR2 is YYNGEE in the germline V gene. V was pared by 1 base and J by 0 bases, with 10 bases between. The CDR3 runs 15 residues. The CDR3 bases are TGTGCCAGCAGCGTACAGGGAGGCTTGAACACTGAAGCTTTCTTT. Translating it yields CASSVQGGLNTEAFF.